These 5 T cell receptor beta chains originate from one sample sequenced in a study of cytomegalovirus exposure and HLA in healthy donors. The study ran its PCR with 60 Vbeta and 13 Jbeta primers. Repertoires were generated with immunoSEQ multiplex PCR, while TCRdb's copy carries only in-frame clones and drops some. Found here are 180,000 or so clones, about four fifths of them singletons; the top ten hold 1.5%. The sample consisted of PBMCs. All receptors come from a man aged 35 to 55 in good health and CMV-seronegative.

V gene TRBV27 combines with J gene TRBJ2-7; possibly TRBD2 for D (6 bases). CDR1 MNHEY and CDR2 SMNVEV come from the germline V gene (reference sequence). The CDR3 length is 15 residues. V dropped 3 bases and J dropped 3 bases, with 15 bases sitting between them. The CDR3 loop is CASSFRGVRDYEQYF. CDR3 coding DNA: TGTGCCAGCAGTTTCCGCGGGGTTCGGGACTACGAGCAGTACTTC.

CDR3 in DNA: TGTGCCAGCACCCGGGACAGGGCGCGAACAGATACGCAGTATTTT. It encodes CASTRDRARTDTQYF. The chain joins TRBV6-1 to TRBJ2-3; 9 bases map to TRBD1. With 7 bases clipped from V and 3 bases from J, the junction kept 8 bases outside the gene matches. The germline V gene has CDR1 MNHNS and CDR2 SASEGT. The CDR3 is made up of 15 amino acids.

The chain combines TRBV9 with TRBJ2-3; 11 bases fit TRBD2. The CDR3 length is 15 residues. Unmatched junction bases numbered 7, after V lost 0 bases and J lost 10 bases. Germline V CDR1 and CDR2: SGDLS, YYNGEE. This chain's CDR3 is CASSVDGSGGAPQYF. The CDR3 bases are TGTGCCAGCAGCGTAGACGGTAGCGGGGGGGCTCCGCAGTATTTT.

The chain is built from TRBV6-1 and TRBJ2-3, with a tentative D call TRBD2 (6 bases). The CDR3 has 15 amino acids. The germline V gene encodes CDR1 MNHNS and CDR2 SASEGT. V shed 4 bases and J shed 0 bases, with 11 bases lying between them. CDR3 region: CASSGDFASTDTQYF. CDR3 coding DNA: TGTGCCAGCAGTGGGGACTTCGCTAGCACAGATACGCAGTATTTT.

The CDR3 spells CASSAGARTGELFF. The CDR3 bases are TGTGCCAGCAGCGCAGGGGCCCGCACCGGGGAGCTGTTTTTT. The chain couples TRBV7-6 to TRBJ2-2, with D possibly matching TRBD1 (6 bases). The CDR3 loop spans 14 amino acids. Germline values: CDR1 SGHVS, CDR2 FNYEAQ. Trimming pared 5 bases from V and 4 bases from J, leaving 11 bases between.